This T cell receptor beta chain was captured in a study of glioma-infiltrating T cells after dendritic cell vaccination. PBMC were collected before vaccination, two weeks after the third vaccination, and at progression. CDR3 length equals 11 residues. Germline loops: CDR1 SGHRS, CDR2 YFSETQ. Trimming removed 3 bases at V and 4 bases at J, with 5 bases between. The repertoire was sequenced with immunoSEQ multiplex PCR; TCRdb's copy has only in-frame clones and lacks some. The sample shows around 62,000 clones, 75% to 85% of them seen only once. J is TRBJ2-7 and V is TRBV5-1; no clear D. The specimen comprised blood, sampled before dendritic cell vaccination. The TCR originated in a human donor with glioblastoma. CDR3 bases: TGCGCCAGCAGCTCGACTTACGAGCAGTACTTC. Its protein product is CASSSTYEQYF.